This record covers a single T cell receptor (beta chain). The antigen this receptor binds is unknown. Base qualities are not provided; no much larger clone lies one nucleotide away. This sample was included in a study of blood T cell repertoires in COVID-19 (dated by TCRdb to 2018 to 2020). About the full investigation: Samples from collaborators originated in the United States, Italy and Spain and spanned both the acute and convalescent phases of COVID-19. The prospective study material was composed of cDNA or gDNA derived from T cells, B-cell-depleted T cells, or PBMCs. The dataset comprised deeply sampled blood TCRbeta repertoires from subjects exposed to, actively infected with, or recovered from COVID-19. The repertoires were made available in a free public database intended to serve as a resource for research on the immune response to SARS-CoV-2. The samples were drawn from the first 160 participants of the ongoing ImmuneRACE study and from more than 1,000 subjects provided by 6 global collaborators. Nearly every sample came with metadata listing a de-identified subject ID, COVID-19 status, age in years and sex. Where available, HLA class I and class II types were obtained from metadata supplied by the sample provider rather than from assay-based typing.

The immunoSEQ Assay, a bias-controlled multiplex PCR, was used to amplify TCRbeta CDR3 regions from genomic DNA. As for the original processing: Nucleated cell counts per sample were estimated from amplification of reference gene primers within the assay. To quantify the absolute abundance of each unique TCRbeta CDR3 rearrangement, sequence reads were collapsed and filtered. For each sample, productive Simpson clonality was calculated as the square root of Simpson's diversity index across productive rearrangements. Held by TCRdb, this immuneACCESS table contains in-frame sequences only and omits some clones. Under half of the omission traces to an unresolved V gene where checked; the cause of the rest is unknown. The V and J calls and clone size are taken from that table; D and trimming were inferred from the DNA. The sample yields roughly 30,000 clones; around 92% were counted once. The top ten clonotypes cover less than 3.5% of the sample.

A distance of 20 bases separates the germline ends of V and J, which lose 5 bases and 1 base respectively. The CDR3 covers 18 residues, taking in both the cysteine and the phenylalanine. Of all the DNA, just the CDR3 is kept, 54 bases in frame from base 1. CDR1 PRHDT and CDR2 FYEKMQ are derived from the germline V gene (reference sequence). Broader findings and caveats from the paper: The amount of clinical and demographic metadata varied by source and participant and was provided uncurated.

Collaborating institutions collected whole blood in K2EDTA tubes following their own protocols. For TCRbeta analysis, collaborators shipped samples as frozen whole blood, isolated PBMCs, or DNA extracted from either of those sample types. Sequenced material: peripheral blood. Recombination linked TRBV13 to TRBJ2-2; D gene: possibly TRBD1, on 6 matching bases. This TCR derives from a human donor in a cohort sampled during active COVID-19. The base sequence is TGTGCCAGCAGCCCTACCCTAGACAGGCAAAAGAACACCGGGGAGCTGTTTTTT. This translates into CASSPTLDRQKNTGELFF.